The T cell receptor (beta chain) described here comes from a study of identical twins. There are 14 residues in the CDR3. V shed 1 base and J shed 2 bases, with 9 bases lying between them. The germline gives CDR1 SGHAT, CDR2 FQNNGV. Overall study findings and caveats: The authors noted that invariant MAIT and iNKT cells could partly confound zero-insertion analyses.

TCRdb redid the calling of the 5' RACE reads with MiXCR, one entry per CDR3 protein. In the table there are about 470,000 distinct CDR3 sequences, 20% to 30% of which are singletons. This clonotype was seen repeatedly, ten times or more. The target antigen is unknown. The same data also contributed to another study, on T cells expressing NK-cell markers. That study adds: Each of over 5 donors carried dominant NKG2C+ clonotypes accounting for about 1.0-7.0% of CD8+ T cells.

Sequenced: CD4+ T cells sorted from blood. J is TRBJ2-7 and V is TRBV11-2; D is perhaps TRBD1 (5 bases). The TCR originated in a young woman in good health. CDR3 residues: CASSLAQGPYEQYF. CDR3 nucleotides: TGTGCCAGCAGCTTAGCCCAGGGTCCCTACGAGCAGTACTTC.